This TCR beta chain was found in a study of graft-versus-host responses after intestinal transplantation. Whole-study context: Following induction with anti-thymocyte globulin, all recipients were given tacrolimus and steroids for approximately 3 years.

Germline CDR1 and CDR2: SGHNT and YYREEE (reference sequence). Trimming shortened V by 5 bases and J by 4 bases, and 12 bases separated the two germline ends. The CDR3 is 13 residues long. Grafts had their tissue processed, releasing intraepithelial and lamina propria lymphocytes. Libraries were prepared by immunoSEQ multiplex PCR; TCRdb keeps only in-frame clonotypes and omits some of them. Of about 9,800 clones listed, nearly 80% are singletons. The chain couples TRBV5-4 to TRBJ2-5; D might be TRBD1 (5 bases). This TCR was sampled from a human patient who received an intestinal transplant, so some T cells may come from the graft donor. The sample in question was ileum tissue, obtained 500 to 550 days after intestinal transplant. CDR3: CASSKGQVETQYF. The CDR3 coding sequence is TGTGCCAGCAGTAAAGGACAAGTAGAGACCCAGTACTTC.